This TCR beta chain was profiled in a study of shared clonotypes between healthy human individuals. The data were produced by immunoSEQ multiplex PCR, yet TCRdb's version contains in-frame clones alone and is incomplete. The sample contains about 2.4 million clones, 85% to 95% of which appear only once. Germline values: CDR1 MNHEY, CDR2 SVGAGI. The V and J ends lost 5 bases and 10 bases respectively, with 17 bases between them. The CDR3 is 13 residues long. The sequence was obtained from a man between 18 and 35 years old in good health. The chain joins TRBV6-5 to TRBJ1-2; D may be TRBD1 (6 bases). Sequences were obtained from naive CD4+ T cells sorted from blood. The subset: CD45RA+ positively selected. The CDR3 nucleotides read TGTGCCAGCAGTCCCGACAGGTCGGCGGCCTACACCTTC. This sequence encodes CASSPDRSAAYTF.